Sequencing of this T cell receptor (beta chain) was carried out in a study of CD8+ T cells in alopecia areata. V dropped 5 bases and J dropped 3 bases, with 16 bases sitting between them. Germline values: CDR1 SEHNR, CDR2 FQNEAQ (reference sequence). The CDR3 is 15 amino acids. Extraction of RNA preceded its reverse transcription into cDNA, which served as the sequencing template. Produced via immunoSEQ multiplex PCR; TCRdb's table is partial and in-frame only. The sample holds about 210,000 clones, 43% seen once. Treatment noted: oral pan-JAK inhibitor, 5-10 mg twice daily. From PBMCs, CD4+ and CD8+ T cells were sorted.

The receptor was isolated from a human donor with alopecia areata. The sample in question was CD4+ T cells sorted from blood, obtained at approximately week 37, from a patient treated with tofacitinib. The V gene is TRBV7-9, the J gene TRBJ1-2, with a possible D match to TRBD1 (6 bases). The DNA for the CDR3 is TGTGCCAGCAGCGTTGGACAGTCCGCCGACTATGGCTACACCTTC. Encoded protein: CASSVGQSADYGYTF.